Sequencing of this TCR beta chain was carried out in a study of cytomegalovirus exposure and HLA in healthy donors. In the study overall: Roughly 85 million unique TCRs from HLA-typed donors made up an early data release.

PCR used 60 Vbeta primers and 13 Jbeta primers. The assay was immunoSEQ multiplex PCR, and TCRdb's table has in-frame clones only and misses some. The data show more than 95,000 clones, around 82% seen once. Points from the study as a whole: Previous analysis showed most TCR beta V segments were productive about 87% or about 30% of the time. It was confirmed in vitro that a few of the CMV-associated chains were specific for CMV antigens. The authors enumerated over 150 TCR beta chains as linked to cytomegalovirus.

A note on this clone: No antigen is known for it.

Sequencing used PBMCs. This receptor was identified in a female donor in good health and CMV-seronegative.

The CDR3 bases are TGTGCCAGCAGCGCCTACAGGGACCCAGATACGCAGTATTTT. Translating gives CASSAYRDPDTQYF. The chain is built from TRBV9 and TRBJ2-3; D might be TRBD1 (6 bases). Trimming cost V 3 bases and J 4 bases, with 12 bases left between them. CDR3 length: 14 amino acids. The germline V gene encodes CDR1 SGDLS and CDR2 YYNGEE.